The sample holds many counts of the clone carrying this T cell receptor (beta chain). The antigen is unknown. The data originate from a study of cytomegalovirus exposure and HLA in healthy donors. The wider study: Among approximately 400 genotyped donors, about 83% fell in the Caucasian-associated ancestry cluster. Points from the study as a whole: Some segments of the V type, notably TRBV6-2 and TRBV6-3, were excluded as indistinguishable. After further analysis at a later stage, under 20,000 TCR beta sequences were associated with HLA alleles at 0.05 false discovery rate.

PCR involved 60 Vbeta and 13 Jbeta primers. Here immunoSEQ multiplex PCR was the method, and the copy in TCRdb shows in-frame clones only, minus some. Counted here are 200,000 or so clones, 83% occurring once; the ten biggest clones make up 1.4%. From germline, CDR1 is SGHDT and CDR2 YYEEEE. The length of the CDR3 is 16 residues. V trimming: 0 bases; J trimming: 4 bases; junction bases outside the gene matches: 9. The sample consisted of PBMCs. The receptor was derived from a girl aged 5 to 17 in good health and CMV-seronegative. The chain combines TRBV5-6 with TRBJ1-1; 7 nucleotides line up with TRBD1. CDR3 loop: CASSLVGSKGATEAFF. In DNA, the CDR3 is TGTGCCAGCAGCTTGGTTGGGAGTAAGGGGGCCACTGAAGCTTTCTTT.